This entry concerns a single TCR beta chain. The data stem from a study of shared clonotypes between healthy human individuals. The repertoire was sequenced with immunoSEQ multiplex PCR; TCRdb's copy has only in-frame clones and lacks some. Of about 680,000 clones listed, over 65% were seen once; the top ten hold 1.7%. The clonotype comes from a woman aged 25-40 years in good health. Sequenced input: memory CD4+ T cells sorted from blood. Sample subset: CD45RA-negative fraction.

The CDR3 reads CASSPDRGPYGYTF. The CDR3 DNA is TGTGCCAGCAGTCCGGACAGGGGGCCCTATGGCTACACCTTC. The rearrangement joins TRBV6-6 to TRBJ1-2; 11 bases fit TRBD1. The CDR3 sequence is 14 residues long. The V gene's germline CDR1 is MNHNY and CDR2 SVGAGI (reference sequence). J lost 4 bases, V lost 5 bases, and 3 bases had no gene match.